These 6 T cell receptor beta chains were sequenced from one sample in a study of blood T cell repertoires in COVID-19. Assay used: immunoSEQ multiplex PCR; TCRdb lists only in-frame clones, some missing. The sample lists roughly 380,000 clones, about 90% seen once, with roughly 3% in the top ten. What was sequenced was PBMCs or T cells enriched from blood (not recorded which). All receptors derive from a woman in her thirties who had recovered from COVID-19.

This clone has more than one count but fewer than ten. The V gene is TRBV5-1, the J gene TRBJ1-6; TRBD1 aligns across 7 bases. V was pared by 2 bases and J by 8 bases, with 7 bases of the junction left unmatched. The germline gives CDR1 SGHRS, CDR2 YFSETQ. This CDR3 is built from 15 residues. This chain's CDR3 is CASSFRQGADSPLHF. CDR3 DNA: TGCGCCAGCAGCTTTAGACAGGGTGCGGATTCACCCCTCCACTTT.

CDR3 amino acids: CASNFANTGELFF. The CDR3 coding sequence is TGTGCCAGCAACTTCGCGAACACCGGGGAGCTGTTTTTT. This chain links TRBV2 with TRBJ2-2; unclear D gene. V was cut by 7 bases and J by 0 bases, with 6 bases left in between. Per the germline V gene, CDR1 is SNHLY and CDR2 is FYNNEI. The CDR3 has 13 residues.

The chain uses TRBV5-4 and TRBJ1-1; 10 bases are a match to TRBD1. Germline V gene sequence: CDR1 SGHNT, CDR2 YYREEE (reference sequence). There are 15 residues in the CDR3. V lost 4 bases, J lost 5 bases, and 8 bases stayed unmatched. CDR3 in amino acids: CASSRDGTGVTEAFF. CDR3 in DNA: TGTGCCAGCAGCCGCGATGGGACAGGGGTGACTGAAGCTTTCTTT.

The rearrangement links TRBV2 to TRBJ1-5, with TRBD1 as a possible D gene (6 bases). V lost 2 bases, J lost 4 bases, and 9 bases lay in between. The CDR3 covers 14 residues. The germline gives CDR1 SNHLY, CDR2 FYNNEI. The CDR3 nucleotides read TGTGCCAGCAGTGAATTGGGGACAAATCAGCCCCAGCATTTT. Amino acids: CASSELGTNQPQHF.

Here the CDR3 reads CASSLSRGAAYEQYF. The DNA for the CDR3 is TGTGCCAGCAGTTTAAGCAGGGGGGCAGCCTACGAGCAGTACTTC. The gene calls are TRBV28 and TRBJ2-7, with a tentative D call TRBD1 (7 bases). V was trimmed by 2 bases and J by 2 bases, leaving 13 bases between them. The CDR3 extends over 15 amino acids. CDR1 MDHEN and CDR2 SYDVKM come from the germline V gene.

The chain joins TRBV12-3 or TRBV12-4 to TRBJ1-2; D gene unclear. V lost 3 bases and J 0 bases, leaving 2 bases between the germline ends. This CDR3 is built from 12 residues. In nucleotides, the CDR3 is TGTGCCAGCAGTTTCACTAACTATGGCTACACCTTC. This codes for CASSFTNYGYTF.